The following is a T cell receptor (beta chain) sequence with its context. As yet, its antigen is unknown. The germline gives CDR1 SGHTA, CDR2 FQGNSA. The CDR3 runs 15 residues. Trimming cost V 1 base and J 1 base, with 11 bases left between them. These data originate in a study of T-cell memory formation after mild COVID-19. Study-level results: CD4+ bias marked clones expanding day 15 to 37, unlike balanced contracting clones. SARS-CoV-2 specificity was not confirmed for second-wave clones peaking on day 37.

Using constant-segment primers, 5'RACE produced TCR alpha and TCR beta cDNA libraries carrying sample barcodes and UMIs. MiXCR, run by TCRdb on the 5' RACE reads, gives a single entry per CDR3 protein. Altogether 300,000 or so distinct CDR3 sequences are present, roughly 17% being singletons, with the ten largest covering more than 20%. The TCR sequence derives from a man aged 18 to 29 who had mild COVID-19 (a few samples of this study predate the infection). Cell type and time point are not known. J is TRBJ2-7 and V is TRBV7-2; D tentatively reads TRBD1 or TRBD2 (6 bases each). Specimen: PBMCs or a T cell subset sorted from them (not recorded which). This CDR3 reads CASSLVGGGSYEQYF. The CDR3 coding sequence is TGTGCCAGCAGCTTAGTCGGGGGCGGGTCCTACGAGCAGTACTTC.